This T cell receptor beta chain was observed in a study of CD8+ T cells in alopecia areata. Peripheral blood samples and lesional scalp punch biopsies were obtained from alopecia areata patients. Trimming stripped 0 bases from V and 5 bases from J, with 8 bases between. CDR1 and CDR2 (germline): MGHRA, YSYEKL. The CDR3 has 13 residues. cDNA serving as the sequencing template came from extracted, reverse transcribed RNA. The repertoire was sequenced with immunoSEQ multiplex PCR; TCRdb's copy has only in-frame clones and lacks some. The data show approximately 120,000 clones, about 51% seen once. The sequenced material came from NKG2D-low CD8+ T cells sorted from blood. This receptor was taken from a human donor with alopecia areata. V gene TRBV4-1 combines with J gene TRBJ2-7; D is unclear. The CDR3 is CASSQEGGHEQYF. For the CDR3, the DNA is TGCGCCAGCAGCCAAGAAGGTGGCCACGAGCAGTACTTC.